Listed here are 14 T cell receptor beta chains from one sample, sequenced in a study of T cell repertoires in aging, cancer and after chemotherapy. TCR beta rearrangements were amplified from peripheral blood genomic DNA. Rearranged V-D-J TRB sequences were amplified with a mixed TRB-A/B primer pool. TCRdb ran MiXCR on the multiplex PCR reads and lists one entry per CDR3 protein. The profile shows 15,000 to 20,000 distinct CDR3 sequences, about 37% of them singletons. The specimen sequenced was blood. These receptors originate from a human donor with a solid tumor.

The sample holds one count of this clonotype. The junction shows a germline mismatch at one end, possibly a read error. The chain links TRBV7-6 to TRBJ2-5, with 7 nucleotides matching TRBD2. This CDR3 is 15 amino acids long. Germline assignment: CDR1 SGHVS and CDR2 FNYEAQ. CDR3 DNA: TGTGCTAGCAGCTTAGGGAGGGAGCCAAAAGAGACCCAGTACTTC. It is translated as CASSLGREPKETQYF.

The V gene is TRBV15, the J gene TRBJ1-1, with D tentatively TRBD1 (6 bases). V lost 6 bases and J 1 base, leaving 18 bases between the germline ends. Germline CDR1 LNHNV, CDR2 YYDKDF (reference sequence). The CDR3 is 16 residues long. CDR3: CATRRLTGSWNTEAFF. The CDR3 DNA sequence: TGTGCCACCAGAAGACTGACAGGCTCTTGGAACACTGAAGCTTTCTTT.

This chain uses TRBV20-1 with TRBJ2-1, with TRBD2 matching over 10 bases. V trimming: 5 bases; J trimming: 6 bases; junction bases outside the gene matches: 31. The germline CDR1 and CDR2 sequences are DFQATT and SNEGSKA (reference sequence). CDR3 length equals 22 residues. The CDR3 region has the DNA TGCAGTGCTCAAGAGGAACGGGGACTAGCGAGGACAGGAACGATACGCGGCAATGAGCAGTTCTTC. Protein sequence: CSAQEERGLARTGTIRGNEQFF.

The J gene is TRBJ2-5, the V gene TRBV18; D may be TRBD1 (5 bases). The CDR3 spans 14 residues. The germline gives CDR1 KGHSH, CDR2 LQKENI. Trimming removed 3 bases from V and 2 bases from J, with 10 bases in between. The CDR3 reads CASSPTDIQETQYF. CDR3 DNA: TGTGCCAGCTCACCGACAGACATACAAGAGACCCAGTACTTC.

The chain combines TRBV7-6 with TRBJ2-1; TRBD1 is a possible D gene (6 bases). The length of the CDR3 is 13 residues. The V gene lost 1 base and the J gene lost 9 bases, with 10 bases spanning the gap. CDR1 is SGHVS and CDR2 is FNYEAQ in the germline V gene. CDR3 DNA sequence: TGTGCCAGCAGCTTAGGGGACACAGGTGAGCAGTTCTTC. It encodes CASSLGDTGEQFF.

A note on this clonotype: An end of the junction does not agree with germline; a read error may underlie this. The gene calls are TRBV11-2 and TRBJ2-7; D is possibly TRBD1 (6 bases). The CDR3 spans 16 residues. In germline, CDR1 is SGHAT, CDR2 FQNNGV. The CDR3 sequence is CASSIPRTDFSYEQYF. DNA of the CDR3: TGTGCCAGCAGCATCCCCCGGACAGACTTCTCCTACGAGCAATACTTC.

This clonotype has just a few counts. The CDR3 DNA reads TGTGCCAGCAGTTCGGACACGGCGATCGATGAGCAGTTCTTC. Residues: CASSSDTAIDEQFF. This chain uses TRBV27 with TRBJ2-1; maybe TRBD1 (5 bases). This CDR3 contains 14 residues. V shed 4 bases and J shed 8 bases, with 15 bases lying between them. Germline V gene data show CDR1 as MNHEY and CDR2 as SMNVEV (reference sequence).

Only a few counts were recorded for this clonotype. The CDR3 loop reads CASSHSGGGYNEQFF. The CDR3, as DNA: TGTGCCAGCAGCCATTCGGGGGGGGGCTACAATGAGCAGTTCTTC. The chain recombines TRBV6-6 with TRBJ2-1; 8 bases are shared with TRBD2. CDR1 is MNHNY and CDR2 is SVGAGI in the germline V gene (reference sequence). V gave up 6 bases and J gave up 3 bases; unmatched junction bases: 7. This CDR3 contains 15 residues.

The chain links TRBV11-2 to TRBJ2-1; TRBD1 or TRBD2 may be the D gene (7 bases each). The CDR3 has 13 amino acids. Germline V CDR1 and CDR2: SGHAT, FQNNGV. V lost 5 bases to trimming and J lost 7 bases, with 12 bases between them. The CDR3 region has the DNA TGTGCCAGCAGCCCAGCGGGACAGAATGAGCAGTTCTTC. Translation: CASSPAGQNEQFF. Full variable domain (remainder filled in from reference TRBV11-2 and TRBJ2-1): EAGVAQSPRYKIIEKRQSVAFWCNPISGHATLYWYQQILGQGPKLLIQFQNNGVVDDSQLPKDRFSAERLKGVDSTLKIQPAKLEDSAVYLCASSPAGQNEQFFGPGTRLTVL.

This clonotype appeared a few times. Here the CDR3 reads CASRRTGGGDSPLHF. The DNA for the CDR3 is TGTGCCAGTAGGAGGACAGGGGGAGGGGATTCACCCCTCCACTTT. The chain combines TRBV19 with TRBJ1-6; 10 positions agree with TRBD1. This CDR3 has 15 residues. The J segment lost 8 bases and the V segment lost 6 bases, leaving 7 bases of the junction unmatched. Germline values: CDR1 LNHDA, CDR2 SQIVND (reference sequence).

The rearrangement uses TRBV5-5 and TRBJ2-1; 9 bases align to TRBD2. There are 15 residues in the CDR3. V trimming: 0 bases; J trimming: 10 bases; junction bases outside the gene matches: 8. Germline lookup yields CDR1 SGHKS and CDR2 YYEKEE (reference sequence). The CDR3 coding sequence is TGTGCCAGCAGCTTGGGGCTAGCGGGATCGGGGGAGCAGTTCTTC. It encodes CASSLGLAGSGEQFF. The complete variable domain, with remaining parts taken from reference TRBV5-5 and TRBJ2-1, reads DAGVTQSPTHLIKTRGQQVTLRCSPISGHKSVSWYQQVLGQGPQFIFQYYEKEERGRGNFPDRFSARQFPNYSSELNVNALLLGDSALYLCASSLGLAGSGEQFFGPGTRLTVL.

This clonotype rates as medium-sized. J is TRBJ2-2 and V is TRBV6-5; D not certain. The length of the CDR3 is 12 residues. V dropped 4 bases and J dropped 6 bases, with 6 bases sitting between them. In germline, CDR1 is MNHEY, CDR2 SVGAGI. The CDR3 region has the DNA TGTGCCAGCAGTTCCCGAGCCGGGGAGCTGTTTTTT. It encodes CASSSRAGELFF.

CDR3 sequence: CASSLGQTPYEQYF. CDR3 DNA sequence: TGTGCCAGCAGCTTGGGACAGACCCCCTACGAGCAGTACTTC. V and J are TRBV5-6 and TRBJ2-7; TRBD1 might be the D (5 bases). Germline CDR1 and CDR2: SGHDT and YYEEEE. The length of the CDR3 is 14 residues. The V gene lost 0 bases and the J gene lost 2 bases, with 9 bases spanning the gap.

CDR3 nucleotide sequence: TGTGCCAGCTCACCACCGGCTGGGGAAAAACTGTTTTTT. Translating gives CASSPPAGEKLFF. V and J are TRBV18 and TRBJ1-4, with D unresolved. Trimming took 0 bases from V and 8 from J, leaving 7 bases between them. From germline, CDR1 is KGHSH and CDR2 LQKENI. The CDR3 sequence is 13 residues long.